The source of this T cell receptor beta chain is a study of early T cells in non-severe SARS-CoV-2 infection. Overall study context: Alpha and beta chains were unpaired, from unsorted whole-blood bulk RNA.

The V and J ends lost 3 bases and 3 bases respectively, with 9 bases between them. The CDR3 extends over 13 amino acids. Germline-derived CDR1 and CDR2 are SSHAT and FNYEAQ (reference sequence). Unique molecular identifiers were attached to individual cDNA molecules. TCRdb called the 5' RACE reads again in MiXCR, with one record for every CDR3 protein. Here the sample spans 80,000 or so distinct CDR3 sequences, about 6% being singletons. As concerns this clonotype: As yet, its antigen is unknown.

Points from the study as a whole: The VDJdb matching leaned toward anti-spike CD8 responses and overlooked private and CD4 specificities.

Sequencing was performed on whole blood. The source is an adult who was a healthcare worker with PCR-confirmed SARS-CoV-2 infection or an uninfected control (not recorded which). The genes are TRBV7-7 and TRBJ2-7; D possibly corresponds to TRBD1 (6 bases). Here the CDR3 reads CASSFQTGYEQYF. The CDR3 DNA follows: TGTGCCAGCAGCTTCCAGACAGGCTACGAGCAGTACTTC.